These T cell receptor beta chains were read from a single sample in a study of blood T cell repertoires in COVID-19. Sequencing was performed with immunoSEQ multiplex PCR; in TCRdb, only in-frame clones are kept and a portion is missing. The table includes fewer than 50,000 clones, roughly 90% detected once. The sequencing input was peripheral blood. All receptors derive from a man in his sixties or seventies with active COVID-19. Both conserved end residues are part of each CDR3. A D gene is named only where the DNA matches it firmly. Some rows have no size entry. The others give once, few or many, or a class for an expanded clone.

TRBJ2-2 - TRBV19 - CASSILGGAGELFF TGTGCCAGTAGTATTCTTGGGGGCGCCGGGGAGCTGTTTTTT
TRBJ2-7 - TRBV3-1/TRBV3-2 TRBD2 CASGGGYSSYEQYF TGTGCCAGCGGGGGGGGTTACAGTTCCTACGAGCAGTACTTC
TRBJ2-3 once TRBV11-2 TRBD2 CASSLEAGTTSPDTQYF TGTGCCAGCAGCTTAGAGGCCGGGACTACGTCGCCAGATACGCAGTATTTT
TRBJ1-2 - TRBV18 - CASSPSLGYGYTF TGTGCCAGCTCACCGAGTCTTGGCTATGGCTACACCTTC
TRBJ1-1 - TRBV7-6 - CASSSPWGVGTEAFF TGTGCCAGCAGCTCCCCATGGGGAGTGGGCACTGAAGCTTTCTTT
TRBJ2-3 - TRBV2 TRBD1 CASSRQGISDTQYF TGTGCCAGCAGTCGACAGGGGATCTCAGATACGCAGTATTTT
TRBJ2-3 - TRBV28 - CASSWGGGVGGTDTQYF TGTGCCAGCAGTTGGGGGGGCGGGGTAGGAGGCACAGATACGCAGTATTTT
TRBJ2-7 - TRBV28 TRBD2 CASSSPGLAYYEQYF TGTGCCAGCAGCTCGCCGGGACTAGCGTACTACGAGCAGTACTTC
TRBJ2-1 - TRBV5-6 TRBD1 CASSWDRGLYNEQFF TGTGCCAGCAGTTGGGACAGGGGGCTTTACAATGAGCAGTTCTTC
TRBJ1-2 - TRBV5-1 TRBD1 CASSRGQEGGYTF TGCGCCAGCAGCAGGGGACAGGAAGGAGGCTACACCTTC
TRBJ1-5 - TRBV6-4 TRBD1 CASSDSGRGRTWADQPQHF TGTGCCAGCAGTGACTCCGGCAGGGGGCGCACCTGGGCGGATCAGCCCCAGCATTTT
TRBJ2-3 - TRBV19 - CASSPRVLGDTQYF TGTGCCAGTAGTCCCCGTGTCCTCGGGGATACGCAGTATTTT
TRBJ2-7 - TRBV21-1 - CASSNREGQGFYEQYF TGTGCCAGCAGCAATCGGGAGGGACAGGGCTTCTACGAGCAGTACTTC
TRBJ2-3 - TRBV5-5 - CASSGRGALADTQYF TGTGCCAGCAGCGGCCGGGGAGCCTTGGCAGATACGCAGTATTTT
TRBJ2-5 - TRBV11-2 - CASSLAPSGRETQYF TGTGCCAGCAGCTTAGCCCCATCAGGGAGGGAGACCCAGTACTTC
TRBJ2-3 - TRBV18 - CASSPVDYTDTQYF TGTGCCAGCTCACCAGTCGACTACACAGATACGCAGTATTTT
TRBJ2-1 - TRBV7-6 - CASSLAPDSSYNEQFF TGTGCCAGCAGCTTAGCCCCAGACAGCTCCTACAATGAGCAGTTCTTC
TRBJ2-7 - TRBV11-2 - CASSPPGGNYEQYF TGTGCCAGCAGCCCTCCCGGGGGAAACTACGAGCAGTACTTC
TRBJ1-1 - TRBV11-2 - CASSLEITNTEAFF TGTGCCAGCAGCCTCGAGATCACGAACACTGAAGCTTTCTTT
TRBJ2-1 - TRBV15 TRBD2 CATSSWREKKDEQFF TGTGCCACCAGCAGCTGGCGGGAGAAAAAGGATGAGCAGTTCTTC
TRBJ1-5 - TRBV7-9 - CASSFGGGISNQPQHF TGTGCCAGCAGTTTTGGGGGGGGCATAAGCAATCAGCCCCAGCATTTT
TRBJ2-7 - TRBV18 - CASSRGQDYEQYF TGTGCCAGCTCACGGGGCCAGGATTACGAGCAGTACTTC
TRBJ2-1 - TRBV6-5 TRBD2 CASSFLAGGNNEQFF TGTGCCAGCAGTTTCCTAGCGGGGGGAAACAATGAGCAGTTCTTC
TRBJ2-1 - TRBV5-4 TRBD2 CASKTSGSGNYNEQFF TGTGCCAGCAAGACTAGCGGGAGCGGTAACTACAATGAGCAGTTCTTC
TRBJ2-3 - TRBV3-1/TRBV3-2 - CASSLQGDTQYF TGTGCCAGCAGCCTACAGGGAGATACGCAGTATTTT
TRBJ2-7 - TRBV6-7 - CASSYYQGRNYEQYF TGTGCCAGCAGTTACTATCAGGGGCGCAACTACGAGCAGTACTTC